This TCR beta chain appears in the sequencing data of a study of CD8 T cells in Susac syndrome. On the study more broadly: Among the Susac syndrome patients sequenced, 5 or 6 had active disease and eight or nine were in remission.

Reverse transcription of about 0.45 to 1 ug RNA was performed with random hexamers. One entry per CDR3 protein results from TCRdb running MiXCR on the immunoSEQ multiplex PCR reads. Seen here are about 53,000 distinct CDR3 sequences, 95% observed once, and the top ten hold roughly 0.79%. Trimming pared 7 bases from V and 11 bases from J, leaving 17 bases between. CDR3 length equals 12 residues. This clonotype was counted once. Peripheral blood CD8+ and CD4+ T cells were profiled by TCR beta sequencing. J is TRBJ1-1 and V is TRBV12-3 or TRBV12-4, with D possibly being TRBD1 (5 bases). The sample consisted of CD8+ T cells from PBMCs. The TCR was taken from a human donor with Susac syndrome. The CDR3 sequence: CASTPLGLGAFF. The CDR3 coding sequence is TGTGCCAGCACCCCCCTGGGGCTAGGGGCTTTCTTT.